The T cell receptor beta chain described here comes from a study of blood T cell repertoires in COVID-19. Study details: The samples span acute and convalescent COVID-19 from the United States, Italy and Spain.

Germline values: CDR1 SQVTM, CDR2 ANQGSEA. Trimming at V came to 2 bases and at J to 1 base, leaving 5 bases not matched to a gene. The length of the CDR3 is 15 residues. Which cohort a participant joined came from the clinical history participants gave. Some clones are missing from TCRdb's copy, which holds only in-frame ones; the method was immunoSEQ multiplex PCR. The sample yields around 260,000 clones, 75% to 95% seen once. The sequencing sample was made of PBMCs or T cells enriched from blood (not recorded which). The TCR originated in a woman in her twenties or thirties who had recovered from COVID-19. J is TRBJ2-3 and V is TRBV29-1; 8 bases agree with TRBD1. The chain's CDR3 is CSVEFAQGGTDTQYF. The DNA for the CDR3 is TGCAGCGTTGAATTCGCACAGGGGGGCACAGATACGCAGTATTTT.